The clone carrying this TCR beta chain was recorded at least ten times. This sample is drawn from a study of T cells in Graves' hyperthyroidism and ophthalmopathy. Amplification of TCR beta CDR3 regions used RNA as the template. First-round RT-PCR of the TCR CDR3 relied on the HTBI primer set. A single record per CDR3 protein comes from TCRdb applying MiXCR to the multiplex PCR reads. The sample shows approximately 640,000 distinct CDR3 sequences, around 15% of them seen only once. The CDR3 is 14 amino acids. The ends were cut back, 4 bases at V and 1 base at J, with 10 bases in the middle. Germline CDR1 is MDHEN and CDR2 is SYDVKM.

This sequence was found in a man aged 45-65 years with Graves' hyperthyroidism. This rearrangement joins TRBV28 to TRBJ2-5, with D possibly TRBD2 on 5 matching bases. Input material: blood. The CDR3: CASSWGDTQETQYF. CDR3 DNA sequence: TGTGCCAGCAGTTGGGGAGACACCCAAGAGACCCAGTACTTC.